This T cell receptor (beta chain) is from a study of CD8 T cells in ankylosing spondylitis. The study, taken as a whole, reports: A motif in TCR beta, a set of under 10 highly homologous variants, appeared characteristic of ankylosing spondylitis blood. Reportedly, significant enrichment of disease-linked clones occurred in matched ankylosing spondylitis synovial fluid.

About this clonotype itself: The antigen remains unidentified. This may stem from a read error, because a much larger clone lies one nucleotide away.

The TCR beta libraries were generated through quantitative 5'-RACE incorporating molecular barcodes. MiXCR, run by TCRdb on the 5' RACE reads, gives a single entry per CDR3 protein. The table lists some 220,000 distinct CDR3 sequences, over 9.5% of them singletons. This receptor was obtained from a male donor with ankylosing spondylitis or in good health (not recorded which). Sequenced material: blood, either unsorted or a sorted T cell fraction (not recorded which).

CDR3 residues: CASSFGAGGTGALFF. The CDR3, as DNA: TGTGCCAGCAGTTTCGGGGCGGGGGGCACCGGGGCGCTGTTTTTT. V usage is TRBV12-3 or TRBV12-4 and J usage is TRBJ2-2; the match to TRBD2 covers 8 bases. The CDR3 is 15 amino acids.